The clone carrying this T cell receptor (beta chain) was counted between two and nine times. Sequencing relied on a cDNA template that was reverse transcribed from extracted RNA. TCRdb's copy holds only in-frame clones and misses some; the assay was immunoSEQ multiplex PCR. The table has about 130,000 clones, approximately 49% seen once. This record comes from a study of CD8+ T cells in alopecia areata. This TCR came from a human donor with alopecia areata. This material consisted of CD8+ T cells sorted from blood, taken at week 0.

The CDR3 loop is CASSFSNQPQHF. The CDR3 DNA reads TGTGCCAGCAGCTTTAGCAATCAGCCCCAGCATTTT. The chain is built from TRBV7-9 and TRBJ1-5; D unresolved. The CDR3 sequence is 12 residues long. Germline loops: CDR1 SEHNR, CDR2 FQNEAQ (reference sequence). The V end was cut by 3 bases, the J end by 0 bases, with 0 bases between.